These 23 T cell receptor beta chains share one sample of origin, sequenced in a study of tumour-infiltrating T cells in Burkitt lymphoma. Clones were read by immunoSEQ multiplex PCR, and TCRdb kept only the in-frame ones, dropping some. The sample shows tens of thousands of clones, around 29% of them seen only once. The sequencing input was tumor tissue. The origin of the receptors is a human donor with Burkitt lymphoma.

The V and J genes are TRBV5-1 and TRBJ1-1, with D possibly TRBD1 on 5 matching bases. Trimming removed 5 bases at V and 3 bases at J, with 14 bases between. Germline assignment: CDR1 SGHRS and CDR2 YFSETQ. The length of the CDR3 is 14 residues. CDR3 DNA sequence: TGCGCCAGCAGGAACCCCTCGGGGGACACTGAAGCTTTCTTT. It yields the protein CASRNPSGDTEAFF.

This sequence joins TRBV29-1 and TRBJ2-1; TRBD1 matches at 10 bases. The V segment lost 7 bases and the J segment 4 bases; nucleotides outside the gene matches: 13. The CDR3 is made up of 16 amino acids. CDR1 SQVTM and CDR2 ANQGSEA come from the germline V gene. CDR3 nucleotide sequence: TGCAGCGCCCTCATTGGGGTGGGACAGGGGTACAATGAGCAGTTCTTC. Protein sequence: CSALIGVGQGYNEQFF.

The chain employs TRBV5-5 and TRBJ1-6; the match to TRBD1 covers 8 bases. V gave up 1 base and J gave up 9 bases; unmatched junction bases: 6. Germline CDR1 and CDR2: SGHKS and YYEKEE (reference sequence). This CDR3 spans 15 amino acids. CDR3 DNA: TGTGCCAGCAGCTTGAGTGGACAGGGAGCTTCACCCCTCCACTTT. It specifies CASSLSGQGASPLHF.

CDR3 loop: CASSLIRANEQFF. CDR3 bases: TGTGCCAGCAGCTTGATAAGGGCAAATGAGCAGTTCTTC. The rearrangement uses TRBV7-2 and TRBJ2-1; D not certain. The CDR3 contains 13 residues. CDR1 is SGHTA and CDR2 is FQGNSA in the germline V gene. V lost 3 bases and J 7 bases, leaving 10 bases between the germline ends.

This clone was seen only a few times. One junction end disagrees with the germline gene, perhaps due to a read error. The V gene is TRBV14, the J gene TRBJ2-7; possible D gene TRBD1, 6 bases. CDR1 and CDR2 (germline): SGHDN, FVKESK. The CDR3 extends over 14 amino acids. Here the CDR3 DNA reads TGTGCCAGCAGCCAAGGAACCCCCTTGAGGGGGTTGGACTTC. Amino acid sequence: CASSQGTPLRGLDF. The whole variable domain, filled in from reference TRBV14 and TRBJ2-7, reads EAGVTQFPSHSVIEKGQTVTLRCDPISGHDNLYWYRRVMGKEIKFLLHFVKESKQDESGMPNNRFLAERTGGTYSTLKVQPAELEDSGVYFCASSQGTPLRGLDFGPGTRLTVT.

CDR3 nucleotides: TGCGCCAGCAGCCAGATTCAGGGAAGGGGGACGGGGTACTATGGCTACACCTTC. Translation gives CASSQIQGRGTGYYGYTF. The rearrangement joins TRBV4-1 to TRBJ1-2; D is perhaps TRBD1 (6 bases). The V gene lost 3 bases and the J gene lost 3 bases, with 23 bases spanning the gap. CDR3 length equals 18 residues. Germline V lookup: CDR1 MGHRA, CDR2 YSYEKL.

The chain has TRBV27 and TRBJ2-7; D is undetermined. The germline V gene has CDR1 MNHEY and CDR2 SMNVEV (reference sequence). The CDR3 runs 13 residues. Trimming took 3 bases from V and 4 from J, leaving 10 bases between them. The CDR3 loop reads CASSLWAGYEQYF. DNA of the CDR3: TGTGCCAGCAGTTTGTGGGCTGGGTACGAGCAGTACTTC.

The rearrangement joins TRBV20-1 to TRBJ2-7; D gene unclear. The length of the CDR3 is 10 residues. Germline lookup yields CDR1 DFQATT and CDR2 SNEGSKA (reference sequence). Trimming shortened V by 4 bases and J by 3 bases, and 4 bases separated the two germline ends. In DNA form, the CDR3 reads TGCAGTGCTACAGGCTACGAGCAGTACTTC. Translation gives CSATGYEQYF.

This clone was seen only once. The chain couples TRBV6-5 to TRBJ1-2; D remains ambiguous. The CDR3 contains 14 residues. The V gene lost 6 bases and the J gene lost 0 bases, with 11 bases spanning the gap. CDR1 is MNHEY, CDR2 SVGAGI, per germline. The CDR3 loop reads CASRAPGANYGYTF. The CDR3 DNA follows: TGTGCCAGCAGGGCCCCGGGCGCTAACTATGGCTACACCTTC.

In its sample, this clone was seen a few times. The V and J genes are TRBV27 and TRBJ1-6, with a weak D call TRBD1 (5 bases). CDR1 MNHEY and CDR2 SMNVEV come from the germline V gene (reference sequence). The CDR3 totals 14 residues. The V end was cut by 4 bases, the J end by 8 bases, with 12 bases between. The CDR3 DNA reads as TGTGCCAGCAGTTGGGGACTCGGCTATTCACCCCTCCACTTT. As protein: CASSWGLGYSPLHF.

This clone has just a few counts. J is TRBJ2-7 and V is TRBV13; TRBD1 is a possible D gene (5 bases). Germline assignment: CDR1 PRHDT and CDR2 FYEKMQ (reference sequence). V was clipped by 5 bases and J by 2 bases, with 16 bases between them. The CDR3 runs to 15 residues. CDR3 sequence reads: CASSLRPSGTYEQYF. CDR3 nucleotide sequence: TGTGCCAGCAGCCTGCGGCCCTCAGGGACCTACGAGCAGTACTTC.

The rearrangement uses TRBV5-5 and TRBJ2-6, with D tentatively TRBD1 or TRBD2 (5 bases each). The CDR3 is 16 residues long. CDR1 is SGHKS, CDR2 YYEKEE, per germline (reference sequence). The V end was cut by 4 bases, the J end by 0 bases, with 11 bases between. CDR3 sequence (DNA): TGTGCCAGCAGCGCGCTGGGGGTCTCTGGGGCCAACGTCCTGACTTTC. It translates to CASSALGVSGANVLTF.

This clone occurred a few times. V and J are TRBV6-5 and TRBJ1-3; D gene ambiguous. V was trimmed by 0 bases and J by 0 bases, leaving 6 bases between them. Germline V gives CDR1 MNHEY, CDR2 SVGAGI. This CDR3 has 15 amino acids. Here the CDR3 reads CASSYSGFSGNTIYF. The CDR3 bases are TGTGCCAGCAGTTACTCCGGTTTCTCTGGAAACACCATATATTTT.

This chain links TRBV9 with TRBJ2-3, with 7 bases matching TRBD1. The germline gives CDR1 SGDLS, CDR2 YYNGEE. This CDR3 is 16 amino acids long. Trimming took 2 bases from V and 5 from J; bases not matched to a gene: 11. This CDR3 reads CASSVGRGISVDTQYF. In nucleotides, the CDR3 is TGTGCCAGCAGCGTCGGCAGGGGGATTTCTGTAGATACGCAGTATTTT.

The gene calls are TRBV4-3 and TRBJ2-3; D is possibly TRBD1 (6 bases). Trimming cost V 8 bases and J 3 bases, with 12 bases left between them. CDR3 length: 13 amino acids. Germline-derived CDR1 and CDR2 are LGHNA and YSLEER. This chain's CDR3 is CASGNTGTDTQYF. For the CDR3, the DNA is TGCGCCAGCGGCAATACAGGGACAGATACGCAGTATTTT.

This clone has more than one count but fewer than ten. The gene calls are TRBV6-1 and TRBJ2-5; no reliable D call. V was trimmed by 11 bases and J by 1 base, leaving 14 bases between them. CDR1 and CDR2 from the germline V gene are MNHNS and SASEGT. The CDR3 has 13 amino acids. The CDR3 DNA reads TGTGCCTCAATGGACGGATTCCAAGAGACCCAGTACTTC. Protein product: CASMDGFQETQYF.

This chain joins TRBV9 and TRBJ1-6, with D tentatively TRBD1 (5 bases). The CDR3 extends over 12 amino acids. The germline V gene has CDR1 SGDLS and CDR2 YYNGEE. V was clipped by 0 bases and J by 14 bases, with 9 bases between them. Written as DNA, the CDR3 is TGTGCCAGCAGCGTAGTCCAGGGAACCCTCCACTTT. It translates to CASSVVQGTLHF.

A single count supports this clone. The CDR3 DNA reads as TGTGCCAGCAGTTTATCCAGTTATGGCTACACCTTC. Protein: CASSLSSYGYTF. The chain uses TRBV28 and TRBJ1-2, with no clear D. Deletions cut 1 base from V and 5 bases from J, with 5 bases between. The CDR3 sequence is 12 residues long. CDR1 is MDHEN, CDR2 SYDVKM, per germline.

Of note for this clone: At one end, the junction sequence differs from germline, possibly due to a read error. The V and J genes are TRBV7-2 and TRBJ2-7; 9 positions agree with TRBD1. The length of the CDR3 is 12 residues. The V gene's germline CDR1 is SGHTA and CDR2 FQGNSA. For the CDR3, the DNA is TGTGCCAGCAGCAGGGACCGGGACAGGGTAAACTTC. Amino acids: CASSRDRDRVNF. The full variable domain, completed using reference TRBV7-2 and TRBJ2-7, is GAGVSQSPSNKVTEKGKDVELRCDPISGHTALYWYRQSLGQGLEFLIYFQGNSAPDKSGLPSDRFSAERTGGSVSTLTIQRTQQEDSAVYLCASSRDRDRVNFGPGTRLTVT.

This chain uses TRBV7-6 with TRBJ2-3; TRBD2 matches at 7 bases. Germline values: CDR1 SGHVS, CDR2 FNYEAQ. The CDR3 is 17 residues long. After removal of 1 base from V and 2 bases from J, the junction contained 9 bases not matched to a gene. As DNA, the CDR3 is TGTGCCAGCAGCTTAGGGGGAGGCGGGGGAGTCACAGATACGCAGTATTTT. This codes for CASSLGGGGGVTDTQYF.

This rearrangement joins TRBV20-1 to TRBJ1-1; the D is unclear. V lost 7 bases to trimming and J lost 1 base, with 7 bases between them. The CDR3 consists of 11 residues. Germline CDR1 and CDR2: DFQATT and SNEGSKA (reference sequence). For the CDR3, the DNA is TGCAGTGTGAAAGGGAACACTGAAGCTTTCTTT. Protein: CSVKGNTEAFF.

This clone was seen only a few times. This chain uses TRBV29-1 with TRBJ2-5, with 9 positions matching TRBD1. CDR3 length equals 14 residues. The V gene's germline CDR1 is SQVTM and CDR2 ANQGSEA. V dropped 8 bases and J dropped 3; count of bases not matched to a gene: 10. CDR3 sequence reads: CSPARDREKETQYF. In DNA form, the CDR3 reads TGCAGCCCCGCTAGGGACAGGGAGAAAGAGACCCAGTACTTC. Combining the CDR3 with reference TRBV29-1 and TRBJ2-5 gives the whole variable domain SAVISQKPSRDICQRGTSLTIQCQVDSQVTMMFWYRQQPGQSLTLIATANQGSEATYESGFVIDKFPISRPNLTFSTLTVSNMSPEDSSIYLCSPARDREKETQYFGPGTRLLVL.

The chain couples TRBV28 to TRBJ1-2, with D unresolved. CDR3 size: 12 residues. The germline gives CDR1 MDHEN, CDR2 SYDVKM. V was shortened by 6 bases and J by 8 bases, with 13 bases between the two germline ends. CDR3: CASSERPAGYTF. CDR3 nucleotide sequence: TGTGCCAGCAGCGAACGGCCCGCCGGCTACACCTTC.